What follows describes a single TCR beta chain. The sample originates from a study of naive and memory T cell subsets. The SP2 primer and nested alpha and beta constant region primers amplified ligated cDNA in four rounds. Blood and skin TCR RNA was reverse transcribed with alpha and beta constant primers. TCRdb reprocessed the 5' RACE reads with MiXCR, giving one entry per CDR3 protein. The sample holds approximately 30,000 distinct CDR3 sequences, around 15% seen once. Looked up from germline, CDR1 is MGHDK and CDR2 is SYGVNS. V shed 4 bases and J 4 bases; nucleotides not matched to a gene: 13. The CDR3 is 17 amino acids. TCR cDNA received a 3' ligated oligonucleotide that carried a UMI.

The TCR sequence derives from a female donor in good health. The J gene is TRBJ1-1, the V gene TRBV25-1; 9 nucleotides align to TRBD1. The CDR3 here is CASSAKTGTGRRTEAFF. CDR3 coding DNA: TGTGCCAGCAGTGCCAAAACCGGGACAGGGCGTCGCACTGAAGCTTTCTTT.